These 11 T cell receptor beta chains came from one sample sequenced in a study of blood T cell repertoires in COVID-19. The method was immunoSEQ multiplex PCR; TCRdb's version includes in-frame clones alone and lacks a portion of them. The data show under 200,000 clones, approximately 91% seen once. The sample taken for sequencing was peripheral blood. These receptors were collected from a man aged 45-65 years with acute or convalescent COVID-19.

CDR3 in DNA: TGTGCCAGCCGCCCAGTCTCTGGAAACACCATATATTTT. Protein: CASRPVSGNTIYF. The chain couples TRBV6-5 to TRBJ1-3; D remains unclear. There are 13 residues in the CDR3. Germline V lookup: CDR1 MNHEY, CDR2 SVGAGI. Trimming stripped 8 bases from V and 0 bases from J, with 8 bases between.

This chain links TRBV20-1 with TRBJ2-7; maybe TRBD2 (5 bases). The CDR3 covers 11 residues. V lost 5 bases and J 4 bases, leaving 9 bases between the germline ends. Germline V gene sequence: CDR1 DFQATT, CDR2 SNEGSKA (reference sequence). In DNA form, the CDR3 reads TGCAGTGCTGGGCTAGCTTACGAGCAGTACTTC. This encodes CSAGLAYEQYF.

The CDR3: CASSPGLAASPGEQYF. The CDR3, as DNA: TGTGCCAGCAGCCCCGGGCTAGCGGCCTCCCCCGGCGAGCAGTACTTC. The chain links TRBV4-2 to TRBJ2-7; 7 nucleotides line up with TRBD2. The germline gives CDR1 LGHNA, CDR2 YNFKEQ. The CDR3 is 16 residues long. J lost 6 bases, V lost 4 bases, and 15 bases had no gene match.

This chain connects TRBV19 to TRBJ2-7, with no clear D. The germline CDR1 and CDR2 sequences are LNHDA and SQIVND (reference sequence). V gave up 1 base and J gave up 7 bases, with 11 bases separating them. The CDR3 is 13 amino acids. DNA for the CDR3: TGTGCCAGTAGTATAGCGGTTCCTAGGGAGCAGTACTTC. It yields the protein CASSIAVPREQYF.

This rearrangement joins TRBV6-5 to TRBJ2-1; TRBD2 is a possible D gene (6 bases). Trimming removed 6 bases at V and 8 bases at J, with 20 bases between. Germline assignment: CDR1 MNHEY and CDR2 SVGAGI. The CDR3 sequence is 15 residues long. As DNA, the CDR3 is TGTGCCAGCAGATTTAATGGACTATTGATCGATGAGCAGTTCTTC. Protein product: CASRFNGLLIDEQFF.

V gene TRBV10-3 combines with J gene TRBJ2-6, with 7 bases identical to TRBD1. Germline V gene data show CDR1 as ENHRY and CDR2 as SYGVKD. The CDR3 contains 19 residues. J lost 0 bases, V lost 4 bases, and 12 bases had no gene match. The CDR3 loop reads CAISASRTGFSSGANVLTF. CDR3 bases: TGTGCCATCAGTGCCTCCCGGACAGGTTTTTCCTCTGGGGCCAACGTCCTGACTTTC.

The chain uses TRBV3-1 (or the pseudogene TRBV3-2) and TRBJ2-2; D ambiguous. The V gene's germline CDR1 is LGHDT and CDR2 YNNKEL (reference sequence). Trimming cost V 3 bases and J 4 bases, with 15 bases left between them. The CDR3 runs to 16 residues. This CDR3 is CASSHHQALSTGELFF. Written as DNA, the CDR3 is TGTGCCAGCAGCCATCATCAGGCGTTGAGCACCGGGGAGCTGTTTTTT.

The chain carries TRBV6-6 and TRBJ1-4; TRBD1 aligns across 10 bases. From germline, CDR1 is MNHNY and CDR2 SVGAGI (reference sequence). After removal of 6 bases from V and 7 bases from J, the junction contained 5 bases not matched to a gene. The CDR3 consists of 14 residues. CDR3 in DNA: TGTGCCAGCAGCTCGGGACAGGGGTTTGAAAAACTGTTTTTT. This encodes CASSSGQGFEKLFF.

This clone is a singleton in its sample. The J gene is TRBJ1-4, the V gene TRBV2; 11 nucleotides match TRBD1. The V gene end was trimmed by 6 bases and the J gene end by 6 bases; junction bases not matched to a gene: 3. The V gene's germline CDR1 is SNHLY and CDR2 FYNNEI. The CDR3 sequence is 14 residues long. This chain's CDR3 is CASRDRGLYEKLFF. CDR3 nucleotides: TGTGCCAGCAGGGACAGGGGGCTCTATGAAAAACTGTTTTTT.

DNA for the CDR3: TGTGCCAGTAGTCCGACTAGCGGGAACCAAGAGACCCAGTACTTC. This gives the protein CASSPTSGNQETQYF. The chain recombines TRBV19 with TRBJ2-5; 11 bases are a match to TRBD2. In germline, CDR1 is LNHDA, CDR2 SQIVND (reference sequence). V lost 5 bases to trimming and J lost 0 bases; unmatched junction nucleotides: 2. CDR3 length: 15 amino acids.

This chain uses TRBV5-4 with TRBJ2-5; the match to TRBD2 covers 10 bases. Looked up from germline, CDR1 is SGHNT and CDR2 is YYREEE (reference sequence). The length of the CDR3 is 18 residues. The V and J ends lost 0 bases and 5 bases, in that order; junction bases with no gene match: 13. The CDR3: CASSLANLELAGRETQYF. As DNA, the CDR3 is TGTGCCAGCAGCTTGGCCAACCTGGAACTAGCGGGAAGGGAGACCCAGTACTTC.